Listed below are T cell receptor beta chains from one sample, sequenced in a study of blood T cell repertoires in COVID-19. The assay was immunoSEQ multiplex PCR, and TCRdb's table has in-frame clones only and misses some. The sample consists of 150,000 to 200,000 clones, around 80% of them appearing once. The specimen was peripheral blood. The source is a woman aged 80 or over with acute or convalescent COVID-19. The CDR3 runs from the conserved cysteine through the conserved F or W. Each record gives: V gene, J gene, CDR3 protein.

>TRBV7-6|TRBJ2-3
CASSLVSRQRRGTDTQYF
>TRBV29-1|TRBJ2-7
CSVPGLYEQYF
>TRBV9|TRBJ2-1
CASSAGNRDYNEQFF
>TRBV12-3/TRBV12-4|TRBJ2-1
CASSLGLVGEQFF
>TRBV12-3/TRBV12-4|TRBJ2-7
CASSWGQRYEQYF
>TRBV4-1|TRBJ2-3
CASSQAPLAPDTQYF
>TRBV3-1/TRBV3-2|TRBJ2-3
CASSQAGQGASDTQYF
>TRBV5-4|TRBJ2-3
CASSWTTSGSRTDTQYF
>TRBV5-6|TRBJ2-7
CASSLLASLVYGYEQYF
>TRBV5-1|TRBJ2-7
CASSPPNRASNEQYF
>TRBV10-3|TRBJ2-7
CAISDGSYEQYF
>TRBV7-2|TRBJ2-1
CASSLAGGGLIEQFF
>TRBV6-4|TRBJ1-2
CASSPGQGDYGYTF
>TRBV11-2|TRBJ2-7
CASSLLFSSGTYEQYF
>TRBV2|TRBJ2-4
CASSLGLNKNIQYF
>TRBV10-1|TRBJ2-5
CASSESGQGRKTQYF
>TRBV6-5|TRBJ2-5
CASSYAYRGPSETQYF
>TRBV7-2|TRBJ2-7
CASSLDPGGTSYEQYF